This T cell receptor beta chain was captured in a study of control samples from healthy donors and cancer patients. Profiling relied on immunoSEQ multiplex PCR, and the TCRdb table lists in-frame clones only, not all of them. The sample gives some 100,000 clones, approximately 80% of which show up once; under 12% is in the top ten. This CDR3 is 14 amino acids long. Germline CDR1 SGHTA, CDR2 FQGNSA. The germline V and J ends were trimmed by 2 bases and 0 bases, with 7 bases remaining between them. The sample was blood. The sequence came from a woman in her thirties in good health. The chain couples TRBV7-2 to TRBJ1-1; D call uncertain. The CDR3: CASSLISVNTEAFF. The CDR3 DNA reads as TGTGCCAGCAGCTTAATCTCAGTGAACACTGAAGCTTTCTTT.